The 22 T cell receptor beta chains below all came from one sample that was sequenced in a study of OX40 agonist ivuxolimab in advanced cancers. Assay used: immunoSEQ multiplex PCR; TCRdb lists only in-frame clones, some missing. Here the sample spans tens of thousands of clones, approximately 95% being singletons. Here the sequenced sample was CD4+ or CD8+ T cells sorted from blood, taken in a trial of the OX40 agonist ivuxolimab. The receptor set was obtained from an adult with an advanced solid tumor such as melanoma, head and neck, liver or kidney cancer.

This clone appeared a single time. V is TRBV12-5 and J is TRBJ2-5; D possibly matches TRBD1 or TRBD2 (5 bases each). This CDR3 is 16 amino acids long. Trimming removed 1 base from V and 5 bases from J, with 17 bases in between. Germline V CDR1 and CDR2: LGHNT, FRNRAP. The CDR3: CASGLGGTVVRETQYF. The CDR3 DNA sequence: TGTGCTAGTGGTTTGGGAGGGACCGTGGTGCGGGAGACCCAGTACTTC.

The V call is TRBV9, the J call TRBJ1-1; weak D call: TRBD1 (6 bases). The germline gives CDR1 SGDLS, CDR2 YYNGEE. The CDR3 covers 15 residues. Trimming shortened V by 4 bases and J by 0 bases, and 13 bases separated the two germline ends. CDR3 nucleotide sequence: TGTGCCAGCAGCCCAGGGGAAGGGTTGAACACTGAAGCTTTCTTT. Protein product: CASSPGEGLNTEAFF. The whole variable domain, filled in from reference TRBV9 and TRBJ1-1, reads DSGVTQTPKHLITATGQRVTLRCSPRSGDLSVYWYQQSLDQGLQFLIQYYNGEERAKGNILERFSAQQFPDLHSELNLSSLELGDSALYFCASSPGEGLNTEAFFGQGTRLTVV.

This rearrangement joins TRBV4-1 to TRBJ2-5; 7 bases fit TRBD2. The better agreement between TRBJ2-7 and the DNA end casts doubt on the J call. Germline assignment: CDR1 MGHRA and CDR2 YSYEKL. The CDR3 has 16 amino acids. The CDR3 nucleotides are TGCGCCAGCAGCCAAGATGAGGCACTAGCGTTCTACGAGCAGTACTTC. Its protein product is CASSQDEALAFYEQYF.

The V call is TRBV11-2, the J call TRBJ2-2; 8 nucleotides match TRBD2. After removal of 0 bases from V and 1 base from J, the junction contained 7 bases not matched to a gene. The CDR3 loop spans 18 amino acids. Looked up from germline, CDR1 is SGHAT and CDR2 is FQNNGV. The CDR3 DNA reads as TGTGCCAGCAGCTTAGATCGATACCGGGAGGGGAACACCGGGGAGCTGTTTTTT. Protein product: CASSLDRYREGNTGELFF.

Only one count was recorded for this clone. V is TRBV6-6 and J is TRBJ2-5; D ambiguous. The CDR3 extends over 14 amino acids. V was pared by 3 bases and J by 1 base, with 9 bases between. CDR1 is MNHNY and CDR2 is SVGAGI in the germline V gene (reference sequence). In DNA, the CDR3 is TGTGCCAGCAGTTATTTGGTCAGCCAAGAGACCCAGTACTTC. Translating gives CASSYLVSQETQYF.

The chain couples TRBV7-2 to TRBJ2-7, with a weak D call TRBD1 (6 bases). Germline assignment: CDR1 SGHTA and CDR2 FQGNSA. Between the trimmed V and J ends, which lost 1 base and 3 bases, there was a span of 16 bases. The CDR3 loop spans 16 amino acids. CDR3 DNA sequence: TGTGCCAGCAGCTTAGTATGGACAGAACTACACTACGAGCAGTACTTC. Translation: CASSLVWTELHYEQYF.

The gene calls are TRBV9 and TRBJ1-1; D possibly corresponds to TRBD1 (6 bases). The germline V gene encodes CDR1 SGDLS and CDR2 YYNGEE. The V end lost 6 bases, the J end lost 0 bases, and 12 bases lay between the germline ends. The CDR3 sequence is 14 residues long. The CDR3 DNA sequence: TGTGCCAGCACCATAGGACAGTTGAACACTGAAGCTTTCTTT. Its translation: CASTIGQLNTEAFF.

The chain has TRBV5-1 and TRBJ2-3, with 10 bases lining up with TRBD2. The germline CDR1 and CDR2 sequences are SGHRS and YFSETQ. V lost 0 bases, J lost 2 bases, and 12 bases stayed unmatched. CDR3 length: 19 residues. For the CDR3, the DNA is TGCGCCAGCAGCTTGGCCGGGCTAGCGGGGGTCCCTACCACAGATACGCAGTATTTT. Its translation is CASSLAGLAGVPTTDTQYF.

Details on this clone: The DNA is left out, because the CDR3 cannot be placed on it with certainty; the CDR3 is given as TCRdb lists it. V usage is TRBV28 and J usage is TRBJ2-7; the table's D call, TRBD1, was not checked against the DNA. Termini included, the CDR3 measures 15 amino acids. Germline V lookup: CDR1 MDHEN, CDR2 SYDVKM. CDR3 sequence reads: CASSSSTGVPSEQYF.

J is TRBJ2-7 and V is TRBV7-2; TRBD1 agrees at 8 bases. V was pared by 4 bases and J by 3 bases, with 14 bases of the junction left unmatched. This CDR3 contains 17 residues. Germline loops: CDR1 SGHTA, CDR2 FQGNSA. The CDR3 bases are TGTGCCAGCAGCTCAACCCATCCGGACAGGGACTTCTACGAGCAGTACTTC. Its translation is CASSSTHPDRDFYEQYF.

The rearrangement joins TRBV6-5 to TRBJ1-5; D not certain. This CDR3 has 13 residues. Between the trimmed V and J ends, which lost 2 bases and 7 bases, there was a span of 9 bases. Germline-derived CDR1 and CDR2 are MNHEY and SVGAGI. CDR3 in DNA: TGTGCCAGCAGTTACACGCTGGGACAGCCCCAGCATTTT. Amino acid sequence: CASSYTLGQPQHF.

This chain links TRBV6-5 with TRBJ2-5; D possibly matches TRBD1 or TRBD2 (5 bases each). The J call could be wrong; TRBJ2-7 is a better fit for the DNA end. The CDR3 loop spans 15 amino acids. Germline V CDR1 and CDR2: MNHEY, SVGAGI. CDR3 sequence reads: CASSYSAGASYEQYF. DNA of the CDR3: TGTGCCAGCAGTTACTCCGCCGGGGCCTCCTACGAGCAGTACTTC.

The CDR3 DNA is TGTGCCAGCAGTTTATTGGGCATCGCGACAGATACGCAGTATTTT. It specifies CASSLLGIATDTQYF. The V gene is TRBV27, the J gene TRBJ2-3; D is ambiguous. Germline CDR1 MNHEY, CDR2 SMNVEV (reference sequence). The ends were cut back, 1 base at V and 3 bases at J, with 11 bases in the middle. The CDR3 has 15 amino acids.

V and J are TRBV13 and TRBJ1-2; TRBD1 might be the D (5 bases). V was shortened by 1 base and J by 6 bases, with 12 bases between the two germline ends. The germline V gene encodes CDR1 PRHDT and CDR2 FYEKMQ (reference sequence). This CDR3 is 14 amino acids long. The CDR3 loop is CASSLERGLNGYTF. In nucleotides, the CDR3 is TGTGCCAGCAGCTTAGAGAGGGGATTGAATGGCTACACCTTC. Based on the CDR3 plus reference TRBV13 and TRBJ1-2, the full variable domain is AAGVIQSPRHLIKEKRETATLKCYPIPRHDTVYWYQQGPGQDPQFLISFYEKMQSDKGSIPDRFSAQQFSDYHSELNMSSLELGDSALYFCASSLERGLNGYTFGSGTRLTVV.

This chain uses TRBV7-9 with TRBJ2-1; D not resolved. Germline V gives CDR1 SEHNR, CDR2 FQNEAQ (reference sequence). This CDR3 spans 14 amino acids. The V and J ends lost 1 base and 5 bases respectively, with 9 bases between them. CDR3: CASSLGTSHNEQFF. The CDR3 coding sequence is TGTGCCAGCAGCTTAGGGACCAGCCACAATGAGCAGTTCTTC.

The J gene is TRBJ1-1, the V gene TRBV29-1, with 8 positions matching TRBD1. Germline-derived CDR1 and CDR2 are SQVTM and ANQGSEA. The CDR3 is made up of 12 amino acids. The trim removed 7 bases at V and 5 bases at J, leaving 6 bases unmatched. CDR3 nucleotide sequence: TGCAGCGGACAGGGGAGGAGTACTGAAGCTTTCTTT. This gives the protein CSGQGRSTEAFF.

This chain connects TRBV4-3 to TRBJ2-6; unclear D gene. V was trimmed by 1 base and J by 2 bases, leaving 3 bases between them. The CDR3 length is 14 residues. Germline CDR1 is LGHNA and CDR2 is YSLEER. CDR3 bases: TGCGCCAGCAGCCAAGTCCCTGGGGCCAACGTCCTGACTTTC. Amino acids: CASSQVPGANVLTF.

The chain couples TRBV5-4 to TRBJ2-3; no clear D gene. Germline CDR1 and CDR2: SGHNT and YYREEE (reference sequence). V was cut by 0 bases and J by 4 bases, with 9 bases left in between. The CDR3 sequence is 14 residues long. DNA for the CDR3: TGTGCCAGCAGCTTGGATCTCGTCCCAGATACGCAGTATTTT. This translates into CASSLDLVPDTQYF.

The V and J genes are TRBV4-3 and TRBJ2-7, with 9 bases aligning to TRBD1. Germline V CDR1 and CDR2: LGHNA, YSLEER. The trim removed 1 base at V and 2 bases at J, leaving 3 bases unmatched. The CDR3 is made up of 15 amino acids. CDR3 sequence reads: CASSQGQGGTYEQYF. CDR3 coding DNA: TGCGCCAGCAGCCAAGGACAGGGGGGTACCTACGAGCAGTACTTC.

The rearrangement links TRBV9 to TRBJ1-1, with a possible D match to TRBD1 (5 bases). Germline V gene sequence: CDR1 SGDLS, CDR2 YYNGEE. CDR3 size: 15 residues. V lost 0 bases and J lost 4, with 13 bases in between. CDR3 sequence (DNA): TGTGCCAGCAGCGTAGCAGGCAGGGTGAGCACTGAAGCTTTCTTT. It translates to CASSVAGRVSTEAFF.

The J gene is TRBJ2-1, the V gene TRBV2, with D possibly matching TRBD1 (8 bases). Between the trimmed V and J ends, which lost 7 bases and 8 bases, there was a span of 21 bases. This CDR3 is built from 15 residues. Germline loops: CDR1 SNHLY, CDR2 FYNNEI. The CDR3 DNA is TGTGCCAGCATCAGAACAGGACAGGGAGGGTATGAGCAGTTCTTC. It is translated as CASIRTGQGGYEQFF.

The chain combines TRBV12-5 with TRBJ2-1; 7 bases agree with TRBD1. The ends lost 2 bases at V and 5 bases at J; junction bases unmatched: 9. The CDR3 is 16 residues long. The germline V gene has CDR1 LGHNT and CDR2 FRNRAP. The CDR3 loop reads CASGLTQGEADNEQFF. Written as DNA, the CDR3 is TGTGCTAGTGGTTTGACCCAGGGGGAAGCGGACAATGAGCAGTTCTTC.